This T cell receptor beta chain was sequenced during a study of cytomegalovirus exposure and HLA in healthy donors. At the level of the study: Inside one of the first data releases sat around 86 million unique TCRs taken from HLA-typed donors. Findings and caveats of the study: One cluster of highly shared sequence variants probably arose as a sequencing artifact. Further analysis, carried out later, found HLA-associated TCR beta chains more clonally expanded than equally common other chains.

60 Vbeta and 13 Jbeta primers were used in PCR. Repertoires were generated with immunoSEQ multiplex PCR, while TCRdb's copy carries only in-frame clones and drops some. Altogether approximately 160,000 clones are present, around 80% being singletons, with the ten largest covering about 7%. A note on this clone: Its target is not known.

Per germline, CDR1 SGHTA and CDR2 FQGNSA. V trimming: 5 bases; J trimming: 5 bases; junction bases outside the gene matches: 14. The CDR3 totals 16 residues. The chain recombines TRBV7-2 with TRBJ2-7; 8 positions agree with TRBD1. The receptor comes from a man under 40 in good health and CMV-seropositive. The specimen sequenced was PBMCs. The CDR3 DNA is TGTGCCAGCAGCGCCACAGGGGGAAGCTCGAGCCACGAGCAGTACTTC. Translated: CASSATGGSSSHEQYF.